This TCR beta chain was sequenced for a study of CD8+ T cells in alopecia areata. Treatment: oral pan-JAK inhibitor, 5-10 mg twice daily. This CDR3 comprises 14 residues. Trimming left V 5 bases short and J 0 bases short, with 11 bases between. Germline V gene lookup returns CDR1 MNHEY and CDR2 SMNVEV (reference sequence). Sequencing templates came from extracted RNA that was reverse transcribed into cDNA. TCRdb's copy holds only in-frame clones and misses some; the assay was immunoSEQ multiplex PCR. Altogether just under 65,000 clones are present, under 60% being singletons, with the ten largest covering around 21%.

Sequences were derived from CD8+ T cells sorted from blood, sampled at roughly week 36, from a patient treated with tofacitinib. The receptor comes from a human donor with alopecia areata. The rearrangement joins TRBV27 to TRBJ2-7; D tentatively fits TRBD1 or TRBD2 (7 bases each). This CDR3 is CASSTRGGSYEQYF. The CDR3, as DNA: TGTGCCAGCAGTACCAGGGGGGGCTCCTACGAGCAGTACTTC.